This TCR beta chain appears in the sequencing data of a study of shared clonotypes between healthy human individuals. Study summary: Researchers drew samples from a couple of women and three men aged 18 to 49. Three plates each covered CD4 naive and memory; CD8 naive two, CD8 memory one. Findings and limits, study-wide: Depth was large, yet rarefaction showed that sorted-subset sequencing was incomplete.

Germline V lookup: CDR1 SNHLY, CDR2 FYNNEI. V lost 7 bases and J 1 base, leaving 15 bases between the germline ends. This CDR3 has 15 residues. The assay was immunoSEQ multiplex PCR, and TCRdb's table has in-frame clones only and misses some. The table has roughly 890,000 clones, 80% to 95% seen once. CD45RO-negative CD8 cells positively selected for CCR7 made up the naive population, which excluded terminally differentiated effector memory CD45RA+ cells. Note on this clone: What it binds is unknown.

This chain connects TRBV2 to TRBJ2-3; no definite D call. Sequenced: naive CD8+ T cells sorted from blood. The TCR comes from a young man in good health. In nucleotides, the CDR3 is TGTGCCAGCACTATCGGTGAAAAGGGCACAGATACGCAGTATTTT. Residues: CASTIGEKGTDTQYF.